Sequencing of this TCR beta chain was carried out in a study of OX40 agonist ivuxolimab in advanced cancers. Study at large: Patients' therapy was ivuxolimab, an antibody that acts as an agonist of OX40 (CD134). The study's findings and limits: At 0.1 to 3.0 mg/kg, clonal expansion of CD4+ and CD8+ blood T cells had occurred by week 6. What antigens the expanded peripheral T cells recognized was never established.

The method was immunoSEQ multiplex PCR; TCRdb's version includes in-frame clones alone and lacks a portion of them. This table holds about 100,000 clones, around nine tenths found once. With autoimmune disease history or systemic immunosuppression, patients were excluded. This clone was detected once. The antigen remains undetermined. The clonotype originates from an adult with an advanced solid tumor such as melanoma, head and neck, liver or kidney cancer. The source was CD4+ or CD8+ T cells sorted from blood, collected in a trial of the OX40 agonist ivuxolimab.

CDR3 in amino acids: CASSSRGTYEQYF. The CDR3 nucleotides read TGTGCCAGCAGTTCTCGGGGTACCTACGAGCAGTACTTC. The rearrangement uses TRBV27 and TRBJ2-7, with D perhaps TRBD2 (5 bases). The CDR3 extends over 13 amino acids. V dropped 4 bases and J dropped 2 bases, with 9 bases sitting between them. The germline CDR1 and CDR2 sequences are MNHEY and SMNVEV (reference sequence).